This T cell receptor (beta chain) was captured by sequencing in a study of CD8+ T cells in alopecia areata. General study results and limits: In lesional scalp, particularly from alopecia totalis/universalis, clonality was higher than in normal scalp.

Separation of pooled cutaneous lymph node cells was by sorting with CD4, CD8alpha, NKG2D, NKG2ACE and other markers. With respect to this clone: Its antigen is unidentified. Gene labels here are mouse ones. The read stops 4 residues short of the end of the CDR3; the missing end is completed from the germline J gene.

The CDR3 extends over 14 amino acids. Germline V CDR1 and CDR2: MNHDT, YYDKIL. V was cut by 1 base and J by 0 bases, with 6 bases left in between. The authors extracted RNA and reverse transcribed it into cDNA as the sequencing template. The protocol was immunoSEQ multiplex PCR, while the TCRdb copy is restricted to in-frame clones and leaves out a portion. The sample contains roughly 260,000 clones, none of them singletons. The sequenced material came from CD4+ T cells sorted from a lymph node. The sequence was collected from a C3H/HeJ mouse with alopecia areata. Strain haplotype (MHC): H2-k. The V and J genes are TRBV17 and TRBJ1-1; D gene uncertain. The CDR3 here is CASSRASSNTEVFF. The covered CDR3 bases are TGTGCTAGCAGTAGAGCTTCTTCAAACACA.